The sequence of this TCR beta chain was determined in a study of cytomegalovirus exposure and HLA in healthy donors. Regarding the study as a whole: A list of 164 TCR beta chains associated with cytomegalovirus was given. Indistinguishable V segments, including TRBV6-2 and TRBV6-3, were excluded.

Trimming pared 2 bases from V and 1 base from J, leaving 8 bases between. The CDR3 contains 14 residues. Per germline, CDR1 ENHRY and CDR2 SYGVKD. Unrecorded immune exposures were likely, despite nominal health at sampling. Comments on this clone: Its antigen remains unknown.

PCR used 60 Vbeta primers and 13 Jbeta primers. Assay used: immunoSEQ multiplex PCR; TCRdb lists only in-frame clones, some missing. The sample lists approximately 120,000 clones, over 70% occurring once. This rearrangement joins TRBV10-3 to TRBJ1-1; the D gene is possibly TRBD1 (5 bases). The clonotype comes from a female donor in good health and CMV-seronegative. The sample consisted of PBMCs. CDR3: CAISEAGGNTEAFF. The CDR3 DNA reads TGTGCCATCAGTGAGGCCGGGGGGAACACTGAAGCTTTCTTT.